Following are 4 T cell receptor beta chains from one sample sequenced in a study of blood T cell repertoires in COVID-19. The assay was immunoSEQ multiplex PCR, and TCRdb's table has in-frame clones only and misses some. The repertoire consists of some 280,000 clones, with about 89% occurring once and the leading ten covering roughly an eighth. The sample taken for sequencing was peripheral blood. These receptors were obtained from a woman in her sixties with acute or convalescent COVID-19.

This chain joins TRBV19 and TRBJ1-1, with D unclear. Trimming removed 5 bases from V and 0 bases from J, with 10 bases in between. Germline V gives CDR1 LNHDA, CDR2 SQIVND (reference sequence). The CDR3 runs 14 residues. This CDR3 reads CASSPYSLNTEAFF. The DNA for the CDR3 is TGTGCCAGTAGTCCATACAGCTTGAACACTGAAGCTTTCTTT.

This clone was seen ten or more times. The V gene is TRBV6-5, the J gene TRBJ1-2, with TRBD1 matching over 9 bases. The CDR3 has 13 residues. The V gene end was trimmed by 6 bases and the J gene end by 4 bases; junction bases not matched to a gene: 3. Germline V CDR1 and CDR2: MNHEY, SVGAGI. CDR3 loop: CASRETGGYGYTF. The CDR3 DNA reads as TGTGCCAGCAGGGAGACAGGGGGCTATGGCTACACCTTC.

The gene calls are TRBV28 and TRBJ2-3, with 8 bases matching TRBD1. This CDR3 region has 14 residues. CDR1 is MDHEN, CDR2 SYDVKM, per germline. The V segment lost 4 bases and the J segment 3 bases; nucleotides outside the gene matches: 3. Here the CDR3 DNA reads TGTGCCAGCAGTTCTGGACAGGGAACAGATACGCAGTATTTT. Translation: CASSSGQGTDTQYF.

The V call is TRBV9, the J call TRBJ1-1; 8 bases are a match to TRBD1. Trimming cost V 0 bases and J 10 bases; bases outside gene matches: 5. This CDR3 has 13 residues. Germline assignment: CDR1 SGDLS and CDR2 YYNGEE. CDR3 nucleotide sequence: TGTGCCAGCAGCGTAGATGGACAGGGCGCAGCTTTCTTT. Translation gives CASSVDGQGAAFF. The entire variable domain, with the rest obtained from reference TRBV9 and TRBJ1-1, is as follows: DSGVTQTPKHLITATGQRVTLRCSPRSGDLSVYWYQQSLDQGLQFLIQYYNGEERAKGNILERFSAQQFPDLHSELNLSSLELGDSALYFCASSVDGQGAAFFGQGTRLTVV.